One T cell receptor (beta chain) is described in this entry. The target antigen is unknown. This entry comes from a study of CXCR3-negative and CXCR3-positive naive CD8 T cells. UMI-tagged TRB cDNA libraries were built via 5' RACE. TCRdb reanalyzed the 5' RACE reads and collapses them to one entry per CDR3 protein, without DNA. Recorded for this sample: under 110,000 distinct CDR3 sequences. Study outcomes and limitations: Hydrophobicity of TRB CDR3s was greater in CXCR3-positive naive cells than in CXCR3-negative naive cells. With respect to TRBV-TRBJ usage, naive CXCR3-negative and CXCR3-positive cells were similar; memory differed.

Triplicate sorting captured roughly 300,000 cells each from every CD8+ T cell subset. Germline V lookup: CDR1 SEHNR, CDR2 FQNEAQ (reference sequence). The CDR3 spans 11 residues. The genes are TRBV7-9 and TRBJ1-1; TCRdb gives TRBD1 as the D gene, but with no DNA this cannot be confirmed. The receptor was derived from a human donor in good health. Some clones in this sample may be carry-over from other donors' samples. The sample taken for sequencing was naive CXCR3+ CD8+ T cells from blood. The subset here: CD45RO-CCR7+CD27+CD95- naive CD8+ T cells expressing CXCR3 (TNR3+). The CDR3 sequence is CASSPVPEAFF.